Listed below are T cell receptor beta chains from one sample, sequenced in a study of tumor-infiltrating T cells and Merkel cell polyomavirus. The assay was immunoSEQ multiplex PCR, and TCRdb's table has in-frame clones only and misses some. The sample carries 20,000 to 30,000 clones, about 85% recorded once. Sequencing used lymph node tissue. These receptors were obtained from a man between 50 and 59 years old with Merkel cell carcinoma. The CDR3 runs from the conserved cysteine through the conserved F or W. Each record gives: V gene, J gene, D gene, clone size, CDR3 protein, CDR3 DNA. The D gene is left open where the match is weak. Not every row has a clone size; where given, it reads once, few, many or a size class.

v_gene: TRBV9
j_gene: TRBJ2-4
d_gene: TRBD2
abundance: .
CDR3aa: CASSPLSWGGVAKNIQYF
CDR3nt: TGTGCCAGCAGCCCACTCAGTTGGGGGGGGGTAGCCAAAAACATTCAGTACTTC

v_gene: TRBV7-9
j_gene: TRBJ2-2
d_gene: .
abundance: .
CDR3aa: CASSSRVNTGELFF
CDR3nt: TGTGCCAGCAGCTCGCGTGTGAACACCGGGGAGCTGTTTTTT

v_gene: TRBV14
j_gene: TRBJ2-1
d_gene: TRBD2
abundance: .
CDR3aa: CASSQSSGYNEQFF
CDR3nt: TGTGCCAGCAGCCAATCTAGCGGGTACAATGAGCAGTTCTTC

v_gene: TRBV27
j_gene: TRBJ1-4
d_gene: .
abundance: .
CDR3aa: CASTSGWGINEKLFF
CDR3nt: TGTGCCAGCACTTCTGGCTGGGGCATTAATGAAAAACTGTTTTTT

v_gene: TRBV7-6
j_gene: TRBJ2-7
d_gene: TRBD2
abundance: once
CDR3aa: CASSLVLAAAYEQYF
CDR3nt: TGTGCCAGCAGCTTAGTACTAGCGGCCGCCTACGAGCAGTACTTC

v_gene: TRBV7-9
j_gene: TRBJ2-1
d_gene: .
abundance: .
CDR3aa: CASSPSPHEQFF
CDR3nt: TGTGCCAGCAGCCCCAGTCCCCATGAGCAGTTCTTC

v_gene: TRBV6-5
j_gene: TRBJ1-1
d_gene: TRBD1
abundance: .
CDR3aa: CASSYRQGARAFF
CDR3nt: TGTGCCAGCAGTTACAGACAGGGGGCGCGAGCTTTCTTT

v_gene: TRBV19
j_gene: TRBJ1-2
d_gene: .
abundance: .
CDR3aa: CASSKQPTNYGYTF
CDR3nt: TGTGCCAGTAGTAAACAGCCTACTAACTATGGCTACACCTTC

v_gene: TRBV19
j_gene: TRBJ1-3
d_gene: .
abundance: .
CDR3aa: CASSMYSGNTIYF
CDR3nt: TGTGCCAGTAGTATGTACTCTGGAAACACCATATATTTT

v_gene: TRBV10-1
j_gene: TRBJ1-5
d_gene: .
abundance: .
CDR3aa: CAGRQAPQHF
CDR3nt: TGCGCCGGCAGACAGGCCCCCCAGCATTTT

v_gene: TRBV9
j_gene: TRBJ1-3
d_gene: TRBD1
abundance: .
CDR3aa: CASSETAGGKLRNTIYF
CDR3nt: TGTGCCAGCAGCGAAACCGCAGGGGGCAAGCTCAGAAACACCATATATTTT

v_gene: TRBV28
j_gene: TRBJ1-1
d_gene: .
abundance: few
CDR3aa: CASSLVGRGNEAFF
CDR3nt: TGTGCCAGCAGCCTGGTTGGGAGAGGGAATGAAGCTTTCTTT

v_gene: TRBV9
j_gene: TRBJ1-4
d_gene: .
abundance: .
CDR3aa: CASSSGFSHEKLFF
CDR3nt: TGTGCCAGCAGCTCCGGGTTTTCCCATGAAAAACTGTTTTTT

v_gene: TRBV10-1
j_gene: TRBJ2-3
d_gene: .
abundance: .
CDR3aa: CATGGRSGGPRGTQYF
CDR3nt: TGCGCCACAGGGGGGAGAAGCGGGGGCCCCCGGGGGACGCAGTATTTT

v_gene: TRBV6-1
j_gene: TRBJ1-2
d_gene: TRBD1
abundance: .
CDR3aa: CASLPDRDYGYTF
CDR3nt: TGTGCCAGCTTACCCGACAGGGACTATGGCTACACCTTC

v_gene: TRBV7-9
j_gene: TRBJ1-4
d_gene: TRBD1
abundance: .
CDR3aa: CASSLGQGLGGEKLFF
CDR3nt: TGTGCCAGCAGCCTGGGACAGGGCCTGGGAGGTGAAAAACTGTTTTTT

v_gene: TRBV6-5
j_gene: TRBJ2-4
d_gene: .
abundance: .
CDR3aa: CASSYDSKNIQYF
CDR3nt: TGTGCCAGCAGCTATGACAGTAAAAACATTCAGTACTTC

v_gene: TRBV4-1
j_gene: TRBJ2-6
d_gene: .
abundance: .
CDR3aa: CASSQDGRGAHSGANVLTF
CDR3nt: TGCGCCAGCAGCCAAGATGGCCGGGGGGCTCATTCTGGGGCCAACGTCCTGACTTTC

v_gene: TRBV4-3
j_gene: TRBJ2-1
d_gene: .
abundance: .
CDR3aa: CASSQEGGPAPGNEQFF
CDR3nt: TGCGCCAGCAGCCAAGAAGGAGGACCCGCCCCTGGGAATGAGCAGTTCTTC

v_gene: TRBV5-1
j_gene: TRBJ2-2
d_gene: .
abundance: .
CDR3aa: CASSLVTANTGELFF
CDR3nt: TGCGCCAGCAGCTTGGTGACAGCGAACACCGGGGAGCTGTTTTTT

v_gene: TRBV12-5
j_gene: TRBJ2-2
d_gene: TRBD2
abundance: .
CDR3aa: CASGLARTSGNTGELFF
CDR3nt: TGTGCTAGTGGTTTGGCCCGGACTAGCGGGAACACCGGGGAGCTGTTTTTT

v_gene: TRBV4-3
j_gene: TRBJ1-1
d_gene: TRBD1
abundance: .
CDR3aa: CASSQERQGNTEAFF
CDR3nt: TGCGCCAGCAGCCAAGAACGACAGGGAAACACTGAAGCTTTCTTT

v_gene: TRBV29-1
j_gene: TRBJ2-7
d_gene: TRBD2
abundance: .
CDR3aa: CSVEGLGLAGRGLSYEQYF
CDR3nt: TGCAGCGTTGAAGGTCTGGGACTAGCGGGTAGGGGGCTCTCCTACGAGCAGTACTTC

v_gene: TRBV28
j_gene: TRBJ2-7
d_gene: TRBD1
abundance: .
CDR3aa: CASSLGTGNRIYEQYF
CDR3nt: TGTGCCAGCAGTTTGGGGACAGGGAACAGGATCTACGAGCAGTACTTC

v_gene: TRBV14
j_gene: TRBJ1-2
d_gene: TRBD1
abundance: .
CDR3aa: CASSPRTGGGYGYTF
CDR3nt: TGTGCCAGCAGCCCGAGGACAGGGGGAGGCTATGGCTACACCTTC

v_gene: TRBV11-3
j_gene: TRBJ2-1
d_gene: .
abundance: .
CDR3aa: CASSLDSRGTNEQFF
CDR3nt: TGTGCCAGCAGCTTAGACAGCAGGGGAACCAATGAGCAGTTCTTC

v_gene: TRBV28
j_gene: TRBJ2-2
d_gene: .
abundance: .
CDR3aa: CASSHPPRTASRNTGELFF
CDR3nt: TGTGCCAGCAGTCATCCGCCGAGGACAGCTTCAAGGAACACCGGGGAGCTGTTTTTT

v_gene: TRBV11-3
j_gene: TRBJ2-3
d_gene: .
abundance: .
CDR3aa: CASSLEYGTDTQYF
CDR3nt: TGTGCCAGCAGCTTAGAGTATGGCACAGATACGCAGTATTTT

v_gene: TRBV7-9
j_gene: TRBJ2-6
d_gene: .
abundance: .
CDR3aa: CASSFRDTSGANVLTF
CDR3nt: TGTGCCAGCAGCTTCCGGGACACCTCTGGGGCCAACGTCCTGACTTTC

v_gene: TRBV5-4
j_gene: TRBJ2-7
d_gene: TRBD1
abundance: .
CDR3aa: CASGPGTGATIEHF
CDR3nt: TGTGCCAGCGGCCCCGGGACAGGGGCGACCATCGAGCACTTC

v_gene: TRBV30
j_gene: TRBJ2-7
d_gene: .
abundance: few
CDR3aa: CAWAGVVEQYF
CDR3nt: TGTGCCTGGGCAGGGGTGGTCGAGCAGTACTTC

v_gene: TRBV19
j_gene: TRBJ2-5
d_gene: TRBD2
abundance: .
CDR3aa: CASNTRTSGRQAETQYF
CDR3nt: TGTGCCAGTAACACAAGGACTAGCGGGAGGCAGGCAGAGACCCAGTACTTC

v_gene: TRBV6-5
j_gene: TRBJ2-5
d_gene: .
abundance: .
CDR3aa: CASSYSGGSGETQYF
CDR3nt: TGTGCCAGCAGTTACTCTGGTGGTAGCGGAGAGACCCAGTACTTC

v_gene: TRBV29-1
j_gene: TRBJ2-1
d_gene: TRBD1
abundance: .
CDR3aa: CSVEERDRGYEQFF
CDR3nt: TGCAGCGTTGAAGAAAGGGACAGGGGATATGAGCAGTTCTTC

v_gene: TRBV11-2
j_gene: TRBJ1-1
d_gene: TRBD1
abundance: once
CDR3aa: CASSSTRGLGTEAFF
CDR3nt: TGTGCCAGCAGCTCCACCAGGGGGCTGGGCACTGAAGCTTTCTTT

v_gene: TRBV7-3
j_gene: TRBJ2-3
d_gene: .
abundance: .
CDR3aa: CASSSTGSTQYF
CDR3nt: TGTGCCAGCAGCTCTACAGGAAGTACGCAGTATTTT

v_gene: TRBV30
j_gene: TRBJ1-1
d_gene: .
abundance: once
CDR3aa: CAWSLWNTEAFF
CDR3nt: TGTGCCTGGAGTCTTTGGAACACTGAAGCTTTCTTT

v_gene: TRBV19
j_gene: TRBJ1-2
d_gene: .
abundance: .
CDR3aa: CASSMARDSGYTF
CDR3nt: TGTGCCAGTAGTATGGCCAGGGACTCTGGCTACACCTTC

v_gene: TRBV6-1
j_gene: TRBJ2-3
d_gene: TRBD2
abundance: .
CDR3aa: CASSGLGVAGREDTQYF
CDR3nt: TGTGCCAGCAGTGGGCTGGGGGTAGCGGGGAGAGAAGATACGCAGTATTTT